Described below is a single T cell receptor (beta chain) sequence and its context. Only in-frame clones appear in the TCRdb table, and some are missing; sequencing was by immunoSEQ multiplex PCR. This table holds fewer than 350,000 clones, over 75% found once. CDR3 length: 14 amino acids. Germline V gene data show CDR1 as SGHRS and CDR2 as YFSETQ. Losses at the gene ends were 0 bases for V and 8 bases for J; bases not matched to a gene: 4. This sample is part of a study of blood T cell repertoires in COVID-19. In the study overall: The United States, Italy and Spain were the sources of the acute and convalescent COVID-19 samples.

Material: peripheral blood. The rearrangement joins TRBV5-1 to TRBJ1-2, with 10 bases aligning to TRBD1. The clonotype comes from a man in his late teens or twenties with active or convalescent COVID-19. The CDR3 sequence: CASSLGQGAEGYTF. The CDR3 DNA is TGCGCCAGCAGCTTGGGACAGGGGGCGGAGGGCTACACCTTC. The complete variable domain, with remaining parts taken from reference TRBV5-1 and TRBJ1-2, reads KAGVTQTPRYLIKTRGQQVTLSCSPISGHRSVSWYQQTPGQGLQFLFEYFSETQRNKGNFPGRFSGRQFSNSRSEMNVSTLELGDSALYLCASSLGQGAEGYTFGSGTRLTVV.